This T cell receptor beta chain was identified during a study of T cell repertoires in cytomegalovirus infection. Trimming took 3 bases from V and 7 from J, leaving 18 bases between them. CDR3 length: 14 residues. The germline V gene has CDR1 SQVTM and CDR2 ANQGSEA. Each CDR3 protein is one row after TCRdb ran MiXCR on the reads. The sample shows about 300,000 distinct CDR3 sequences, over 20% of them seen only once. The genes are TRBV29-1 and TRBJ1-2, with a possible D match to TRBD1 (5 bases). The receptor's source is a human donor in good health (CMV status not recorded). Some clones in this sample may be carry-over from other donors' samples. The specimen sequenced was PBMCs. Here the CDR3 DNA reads TGCAGCGTTGAGAAACAGGAACGCTCTTCTGGCTACACCTTC. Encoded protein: CSVEKQERSSGYTF.